Below, one T cell receptor (beta chain) is given with its context. These data are taken from a study of blood T cells in healthy people across ages. A sample-barcoded 5' primer and a J-beta primer mix were used in a second PCR of roughly 7 to 12 cycles. Each sample provided no less than 2.5 million CDR3-containing paired-end reads. TCRdb analysed the 5' RACE reads with MiXCR anew, one entry per CDR3 protein. The sample comprises 1,800,000 or so distinct CDR3 sequences, 30% to 40% of which are singletons, and about 21% rests with the top ten. The germline V gene encodes CDR1 SEHNR and CDR2 FQNEAQ (reference sequence). Trimming stripped 3 bases from V and 5 bases from J, with 15 bases between. This CDR3 is built from 15 residues.

The clonotype was recovered from a human donor in good health. What was sequenced was blood. The chain carries TRBV7-9 and TRBJ2-3; D not resolved. CDR3 nucleotide sequence: TGTGCCAGCAGCTTCTTAGACTCCCGGTTAGATACGCAGTATTTT. Residues: CASSFLDSRLDTQYF.